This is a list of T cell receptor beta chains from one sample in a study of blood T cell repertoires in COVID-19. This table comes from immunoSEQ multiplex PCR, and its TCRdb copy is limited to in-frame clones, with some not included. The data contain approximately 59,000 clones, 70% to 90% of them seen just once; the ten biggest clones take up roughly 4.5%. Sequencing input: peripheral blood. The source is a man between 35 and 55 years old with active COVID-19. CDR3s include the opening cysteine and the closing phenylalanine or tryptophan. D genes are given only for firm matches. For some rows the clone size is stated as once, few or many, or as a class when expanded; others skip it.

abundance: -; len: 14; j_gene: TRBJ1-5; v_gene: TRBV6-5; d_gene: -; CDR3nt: TGTGCCAGCAGTTACTCGACGGGGTCCCAGCCCCAGCATTTT; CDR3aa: CASSYSTGSQPQHF
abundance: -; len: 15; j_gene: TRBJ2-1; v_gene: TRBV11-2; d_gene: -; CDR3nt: TGTGCCAGCAGCTTAGAGCCGGGGTCCTACAATGAGCAGTTCTTC; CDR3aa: CASSLEPGSYNEQFF
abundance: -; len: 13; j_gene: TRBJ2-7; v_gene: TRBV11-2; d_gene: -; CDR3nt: TGTGCCAGCAGCTTACGGAGGGCCTACGAGCAGTACTTC; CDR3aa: CASSLRRAYEQYF
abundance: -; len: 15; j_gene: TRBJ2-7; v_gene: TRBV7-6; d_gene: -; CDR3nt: TGTGCCAGCAGCTTAGGACAGGAGATTTCCTACGAGCAGTACTTC; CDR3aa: CASSLGQEISYEQYF
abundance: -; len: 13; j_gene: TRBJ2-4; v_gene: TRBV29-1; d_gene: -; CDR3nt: TGCAGCGTTATCTCGGAGTTGGGAAACATTCAGTACTTC; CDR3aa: CSVISELGNIQYF
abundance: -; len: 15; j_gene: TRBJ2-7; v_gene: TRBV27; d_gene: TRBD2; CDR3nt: TGTGCCAGCAGGTTGGGGGGGAGCCCTCTCCCCGAGCAGTACTTC; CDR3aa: CASRLGGSPLPEQYF
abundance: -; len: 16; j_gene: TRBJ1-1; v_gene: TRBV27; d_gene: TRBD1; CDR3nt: TGTGCCAGCAGTCTCCTTGGACAGGGGGGTGGCACTGAAGCTTTCTTT; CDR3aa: CASSLLGQGGGTEAFF
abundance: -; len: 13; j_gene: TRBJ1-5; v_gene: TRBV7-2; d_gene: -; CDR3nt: TGTGCCAGCAGCTTAGCCCGGGATCAGCCCCAGCATTTT; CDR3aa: CASSLARDQPQHF
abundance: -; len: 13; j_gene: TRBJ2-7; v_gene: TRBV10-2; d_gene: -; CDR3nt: TGCGCCAGCAGTCAAGGGACATACTACGAGCAGTACTTC; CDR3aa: CASSQGTYYEQYF
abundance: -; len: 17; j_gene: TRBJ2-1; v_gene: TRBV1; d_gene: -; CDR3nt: TGCACCAGCAGCCCGACTAGCGGGGGGTGGAAGGACAATGAGCAGTTCTTC; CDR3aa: CTSSPTSGGWKDNEQFF
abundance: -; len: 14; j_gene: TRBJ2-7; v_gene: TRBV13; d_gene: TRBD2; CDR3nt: TGTGCCAGTACAAGCGGGAGGTCCTCCTACGAGCAGTACTTC; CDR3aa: CASTSGRSSYEQYF
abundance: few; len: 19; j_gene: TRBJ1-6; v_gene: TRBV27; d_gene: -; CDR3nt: TGTGCCAGCAGTTTAACGGCAGGGATGAGCAACTCCTATAATTCACCCCTCCACTTT; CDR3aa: CASSLTAGMSNSYNSPLHF
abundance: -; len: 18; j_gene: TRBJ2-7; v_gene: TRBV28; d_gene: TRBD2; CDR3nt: TGTGCCAGCAGTTTATATTATATCCGGGACTACCGACATTACGAGCAGTACTTC; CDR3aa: CASSLYYIRDYRHYEQYF
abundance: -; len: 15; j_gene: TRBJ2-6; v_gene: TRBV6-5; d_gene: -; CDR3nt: TGTGCCAGCAGAATAGCGGAGGAGGGGGCCAACGTCCTGACTTTC; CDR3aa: CASRIAEEGANVLTF
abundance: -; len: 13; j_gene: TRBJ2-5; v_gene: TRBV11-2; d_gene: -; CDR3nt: TGTGCCAGCAGCTTAGGCGAGAAGGAGACCCAGTACTTC; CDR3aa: CASSLGEKETQYF
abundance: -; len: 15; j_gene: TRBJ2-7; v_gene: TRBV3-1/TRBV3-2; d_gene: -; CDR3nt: TGTGCCAGCAGCCAAGATCTAACTGCCTCCTACGAGCAGTACTTC; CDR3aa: CASSQDLTASYEQYF
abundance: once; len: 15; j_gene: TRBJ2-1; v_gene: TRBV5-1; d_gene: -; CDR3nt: TGCGCCAGCAGCTTCTTCGGACCCGGGACACTCCAGCAGTTCTTC; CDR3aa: CASSFFGPGTLQQFF